This T cell receptor beta chain comes out of a study of T cell changes during pregnancy in multiple sclerosis. Clones were sequenced by immunoSEQ multiplex PCR, and TCRdb holds only the in-frame ones, with some missing. The sample has roughly 60,000 clones; 91% are singletons. The V and J ends lost 5 bases and 4 bases, in that order; junction bases with no gene match: 5. Per germline, CDR1 MNHNY and CDR2 SVGAGI (reference sequence). CDR3 length equals 15 residues. The gene calls are TRBV6-6 and TRBJ2-2; 9 positions match TRBD1. Sequencing used CD4+ T cells from peripheral blood mononuclear cells, obtained in the first trimester of pregnancy. The source of this sequence is a female donor with multiple sclerosis, enrolled in a pregnancy study. The CDR3 nucleotides read TGTGCCAGCAGTGGTCGGACAGGGGTCACCGGGGAGCTGTTTTTT. Translating gives CASSGRTGVTGELFF.